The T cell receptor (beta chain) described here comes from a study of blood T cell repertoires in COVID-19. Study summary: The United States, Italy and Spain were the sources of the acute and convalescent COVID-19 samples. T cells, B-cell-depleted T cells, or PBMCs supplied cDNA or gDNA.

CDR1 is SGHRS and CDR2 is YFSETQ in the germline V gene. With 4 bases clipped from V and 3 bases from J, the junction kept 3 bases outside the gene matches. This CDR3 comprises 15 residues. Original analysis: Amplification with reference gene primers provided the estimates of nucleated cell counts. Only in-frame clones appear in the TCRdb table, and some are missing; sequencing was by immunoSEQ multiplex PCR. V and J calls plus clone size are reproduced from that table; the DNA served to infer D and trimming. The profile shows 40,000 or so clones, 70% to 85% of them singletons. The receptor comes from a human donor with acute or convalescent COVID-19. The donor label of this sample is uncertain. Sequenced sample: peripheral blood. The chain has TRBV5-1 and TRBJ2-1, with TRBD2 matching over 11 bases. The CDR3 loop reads CASSGGTSGYNEQFF. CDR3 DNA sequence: TGCGCCAGCAGCGGGGGGACTAGCGGCTACAATGAGCAGTTCTTC.